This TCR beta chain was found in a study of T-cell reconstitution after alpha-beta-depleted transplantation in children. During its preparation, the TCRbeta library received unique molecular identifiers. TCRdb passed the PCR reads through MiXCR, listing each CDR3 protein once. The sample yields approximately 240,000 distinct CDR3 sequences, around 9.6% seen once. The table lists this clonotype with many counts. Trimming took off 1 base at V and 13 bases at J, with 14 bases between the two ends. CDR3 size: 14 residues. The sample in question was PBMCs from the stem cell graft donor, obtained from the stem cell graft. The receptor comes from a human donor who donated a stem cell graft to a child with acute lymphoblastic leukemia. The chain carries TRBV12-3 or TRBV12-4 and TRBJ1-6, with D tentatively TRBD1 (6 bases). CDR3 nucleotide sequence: TGTGCCAGCAGTTTAGGACAGGCGTGGGGCCCCCTCCACTTT. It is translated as CASSLGQAWGPLHF.